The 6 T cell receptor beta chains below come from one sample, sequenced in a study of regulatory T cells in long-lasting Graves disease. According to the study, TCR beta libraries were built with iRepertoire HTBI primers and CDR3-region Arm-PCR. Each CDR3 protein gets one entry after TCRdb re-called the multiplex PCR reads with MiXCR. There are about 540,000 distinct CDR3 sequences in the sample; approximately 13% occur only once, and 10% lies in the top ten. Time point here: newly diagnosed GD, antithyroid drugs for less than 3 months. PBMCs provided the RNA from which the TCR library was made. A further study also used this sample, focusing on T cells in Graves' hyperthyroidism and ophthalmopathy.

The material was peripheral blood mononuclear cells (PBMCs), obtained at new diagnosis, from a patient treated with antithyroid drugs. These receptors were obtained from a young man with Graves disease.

The CDR3 protein is CASSRQLDVKYGEQFF. The CDR3 DNA is TGTGCCAGCAGCCGACAACTAGATGTCAAATACGGTGAGCAGTTCTTC. This chain joins TRBV14 and TRBJ2-1, with D perhaps TRBD2 (5 bases). V was shortened by 4 bases and J by 9 bases, with 22 bases between the two germline ends. The CDR3 extends over 16 amino acids. CDR1 SGHDN and CDR2 FVKESK come from the germline V gene.

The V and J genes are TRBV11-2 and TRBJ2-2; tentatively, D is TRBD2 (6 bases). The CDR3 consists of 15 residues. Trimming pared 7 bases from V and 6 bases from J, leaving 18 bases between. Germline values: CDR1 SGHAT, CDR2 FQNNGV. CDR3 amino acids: CASIKFGSTAGELFF. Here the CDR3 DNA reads TGTGCCAGCATCAAGTTCGGGAGTACGGCCGGGGAGCTGTTTTTT.

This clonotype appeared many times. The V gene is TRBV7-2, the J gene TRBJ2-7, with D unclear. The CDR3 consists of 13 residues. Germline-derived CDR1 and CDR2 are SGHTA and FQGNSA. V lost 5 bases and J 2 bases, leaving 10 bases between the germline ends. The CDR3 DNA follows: TGTGCCAGCAGCGGGCACCGAACCTACGAGCAGTACTTC. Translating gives CASSGHRTYEQYF.

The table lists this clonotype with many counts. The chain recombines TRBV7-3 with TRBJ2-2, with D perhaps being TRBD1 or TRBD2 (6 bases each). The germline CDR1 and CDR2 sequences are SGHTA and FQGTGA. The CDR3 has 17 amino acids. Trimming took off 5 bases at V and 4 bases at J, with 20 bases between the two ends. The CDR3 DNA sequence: TGTGCCAGCAGCCCAGAGGGGGAGCGGGCCAGCACCGGGGAGCTGTTTTTT. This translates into CASSPEGERASTGELFF. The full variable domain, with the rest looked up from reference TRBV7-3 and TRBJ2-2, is GAGVSQTPSNKVTEKGKYVELRCDPISGHTALYWYRQSLGQGPEFLIYFQGTGAADDSGLPNDRFFAVRPEGSVSTLKIQRTERGDSAVYLCASSPEGERASTGELFFGEGSRLTVL.

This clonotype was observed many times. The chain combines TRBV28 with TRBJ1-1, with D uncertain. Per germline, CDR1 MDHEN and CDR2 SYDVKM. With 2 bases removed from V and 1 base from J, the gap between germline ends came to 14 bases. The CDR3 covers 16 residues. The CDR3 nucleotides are TGTGCCAGCAGTTTAATGTTCAGGTCGAGGAACACTGAAGCTTTCTTT. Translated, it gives CASSLMFRSRNTEAFF.

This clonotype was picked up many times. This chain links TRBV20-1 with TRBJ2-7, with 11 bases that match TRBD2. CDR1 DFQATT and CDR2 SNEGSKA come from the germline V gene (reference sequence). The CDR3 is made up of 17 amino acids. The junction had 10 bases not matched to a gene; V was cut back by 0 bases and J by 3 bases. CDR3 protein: CSARELAGEISNYEQYF. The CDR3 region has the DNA TGCAGTGCTAGAGAACTAGCGGGAGAGATCTCAAACTACGAGCAGTACTTC.